A selection of T cell receptor beta chains follows, all from one sample in a study of T cell responses to AZD1222 COVID-19 vaccine. This table comes from immunoSEQ multiplex PCR, and its TCRdb copy is limited to in-frame clones, with some not included. The sample holds approximately 150,000 clones; roughly 92% are singletons and the top ten take 1% to 1.5%. The starting material was peripheral blood, obtained 28 days after the second AZD1222 dose. All receptors come from an adult who received the AZD1222 COVID-19 vaccine. Both conserved end residues are part of each CDR3. Fields, in order: J gene, V gene, clone size, CDR3 protein. A clone size is listed for some rows: how often the clone was seen (once, few, many), or a class if it is expanded.

TRBJ2-2,TRBV19,.,CASSRVAGATGELFF
TRBJ1-1,TRBV10-3,few,CAISDQDRGRTEAFF
TRBJ2-5,TRBV27,.,CASSRDSLGWETQYF
TRBJ2-7,TRBV7-9,.,CASSPRTGRTYEQYF
TRBJ1-1,TRBV27,.,CASCPAAENTEAFF
TRBJ1-2,TRBV5-1,.,CASSLTGVYGYTF
TRBJ2-2,TRBV5-1,.,CASSLDRNTGELFF
TRBJ1-6,TRBV14,once,CASSPLWNSPLHF
TRBJ1-1,TRBV13,.,CASSLTGTEAFF
TRBJ1-2,TRBV19,.,CASSAGQGRLDGYTF
TRBJ2-2,TRBV4-2,.,CASSQGPETGSTGELFF
TRBJ2-1,TRBV28,.,CASSTPTGLGYNEQFF
TRBJ1-2,TRBV4-1,.,CASSQATGEGYTF